These 27 T cell receptor beta chains came from one sample sequenced in a study of T cells in Graves' hyperthyroidism and ophthalmopathy. Amplified TCR beta CDR3 regions derived from RNA transcripts. Carried out on the TCR CDR3, a first-round RT-PCR used the HTBI primer set. TCRdb ran MiXCR on the multiplex PCR reads and lists one entry per CDR3 protein. The data show more than 350,000 distinct CDR3 sequences, with nearly 15% seen just once and about 21% held by the top ten. The source material was blood. All receptors come from a woman in her sixties or seventies with Graves' ophthalmopathy.

This clonotype was counted ten times or more. The rearrangement uses TRBV6-1 and TRBJ2-2; perhaps D is TRBD1 or TRBD2 (7 bases each). V lost 5 bases and J lost 3, with 25 bases in between. This CDR3 has 19 amino acids. Per the germline V gene, CDR1 is MNHNS and CDR2 is SASEGT. CDR3 nucleotides: TGTGCCAGCAGTAGGGGGCTCGGGGGGAGTCCCGGGTACACCGGGGAGCTGTTTTTT. Amino acids: CASSRGLGGSPGYTGELFF.

This clonotype was seen many times. The chain uses TRBV29-1 and TRBJ2-5; 12 bases map to TRBD1. The CDR3 covers 16 residues. With 5 bases clipped from V and 4 bases from J, the junction kept 11 bases outside the gene matches. Germline V gene lookup returns CDR1 SQVTM and CDR2 ANQGSEA. The CDR3 coding sequence is TGCAGCGTTTCCCCTCGGGACAGGGGGCGCCGAGAGACCCAGTACTTC. It encodes CSVSPRDRGRRETQYF. Based on the CDR3 plus reference TRBV29-1 and TRBJ2-5, the full variable domain is SAVISQKPSRDICQRGTSLTIQCQVDSQVTMMFWYRQQPGQSLTLIATANQGSEATYESGFVIDKFPISRPNLTFSTLTVSNMSPEDSSIYLCSVSPRDRGRRETQYFGPGTRLLVL.

In this sample, this clonotype turned up many times. The rearrangement joins TRBV28 to TRBJ2-1; no firm D call. Germline V gene sequence: CDR1 MDHEN, CDR2 SYDVKM. The CDR3 is made up of 18 amino acids. V was trimmed by 4 bases and J by 2 bases, leaving 21 bases between them. The CDR3 loop reads CASSWVEPKAGPYNEQFF. The CDR3 DNA reads TGTGCCAGCAGTTGGGTGGAGCCTAAGGCCGGTCCCTACAATGAGCAGTTCTTC.

This clonotype was recorded at least ten times. This chain uses TRBV7-6 with TRBJ2-1; D uncertain. Deletions cut 3 bases from V and 5 bases from J, with 8 bases between. This CDR3 is 13 amino acids long. Germline-derived CDR1 and CDR2 are SGHVS and FNYEAQ. CDR3 sequence (DNA): TGTGCCAGCAGCTTGACCTACGACAATGAGCAGTTCTTC. Translating it yields CASSLTYDNEQFF.

This clonotype was seen a handful of times. CDR3 DNA sequence: TGTGCCAGCAGCACGGGTGCAGGGGCCGGCTTAGGGGAGACCCAGTACTTC. Its translation is CASSTGAGAGLGETQYF. The chain carries TRBV11-2 and TRBJ2-5, with TRBD1 as a possible D gene (6 bases). This CDR3 comprises 17 residues. Trimming pared 5 bases from V and 5 bases from J, leaving 24 bases between. The V gene's germline CDR1 is SGHAT and CDR2 FQNNGV.

The chain links TRBV4-2 to TRBJ1-4; D is uncertain. Per germline, CDR1 LGHNA and CDR2 YNFKEQ. V was cut by 0 bases and J by 5 bases, with 10 bases left in between. The CDR3 covers 15 residues. The CDR3 nucleotides are TGTGCCAGCAGCCAAGATGGCAGGAGAAATGAAAAACTGTTTTTT. The encoded protein is CASSQDGRRNEKLFF.

The table lists this clonotype with many counts. J is TRBJ2-4 and V is TRBV20-1; 13 nucleotides match TRBD2. V trimming: 3 bases; J trimming: 1 base; junction bases outside the gene matches: 9. The CDR3 extends over 18 amino acids. Germline CDR1 and CDR2: DFQATT and SNEGSKA (reference sequence). The CDR3 sequence: CSASALAGGPEAKNIQYF. The CDR3 DNA sequence: TGCAGTGCTAGCGCACTAGCGGGAGGGCCGGAGGCCAAAAACATTCAGTACTTC.

The chain uses TRBV7-8 and TRBJ1-6; 8 bases line up with TRBD1. The CDR3 is 16 residues long. The trim removed 1 base at V and 9 bases at J, leaving 8 bases unmatched. Germline V lookup: CDR1 SGHVS, CDR2 FQNEAQ. The CDR3 region is CASSLGTGTIGSPLHF. The CDR3 nucleotides read TGTGCCAGCAGCTTAGGGACAGGGACAATCGGTTCACCCCTCCACTTT.

This clonotype was seen a few times. The V gene is TRBV7-9, the J gene TRBJ2-5; no clear D. The CDR3 has 12 amino acids. Germline V gene data show CDR1 as SEHNR and CDR2 as FQNEAQ (reference sequence). V was pared by 6 bases and J by 1 base, with 6 bases between. The chain's CDR3 is CASRLFQETQYF. CDR3 nucleotides: TGTGCCAGCAGGTTGTTCCAAGAGACCCAGTACTTC.

This chain uses TRBV6-9 with TRBJ1-2; D is undetermined. V was cut by 3 bases and J by 4 bases, with 15 bases left in between. The germline V gene encodes CDR1 MNHGY and CDR2 SVAAGI. The CDR3 contains 15 residues. The CDR3 protein is CASSYEIQLGYGYTF. The CDR3 nucleotides are TGTGCCAGCAGTTACGAGATACAACTGGGCTATGGCTACACCTTC.

This clonotype was observed a few times. The rearrangement uses TRBV7-9 and TRBJ2-2; D is ambiguous. CDR1 SEHNR and CDR2 FQNEAQ come from the germline V gene (reference sequence). The CDR3 is 15 residues long. V was shortened by 5 bases and J by 0 bases, with 10 bases between the two germline ends. The CDR3 loop is CASSRTNANTGELFF. CDR3 nucleotide sequence: TGTGCCAGCAGCAGGACGAACGCGAACACCGGGGAGCTGTTTTTT. The full variable domain, with the rest looked up from reference TRBV7-9 and TRBJ2-2, is DTGVSQNPRHKITKRGQNVTFRCDPISEHNRLYWYRQTLGQGPEFLTYFQNEAQLEKSRLLSDRFSAERPKGSFSTLEIQRTEQGDSAMYLCASSRTNANTGELFFGEGSRLTVL.

This clonotype was recorded many times. The genes are TRBV7-8 and TRBJ2-1; 10 positions agree with TRBD2. The V gene end was trimmed by 5 bases and the J gene end by 9 bases; junction bases not matched to a gene: 1. Germline assignment: CDR1 SGHVS and CDR2 FQNEAQ. The CDR3 has 12 residues. CDR3 nucleotides: TGTGCCAGCAGCCCTAGCGGGGGTGAGCAGTTCTTC. This translates into CASSPSGGEQFF. Combining the CDR3 with reference TRBV7-8 and TRBJ2-1 gives the whole variable domain GAGVSQSPRYKVAKRGQDVALRCDPISGHVSLFWYQQALGQGPEFLTYFQNEAQLDKSGLPSDRFFAERPEGSVSTLKIQRTQQEDSAVYLCASSPSGGEQFFGPGTRLTVL.

This clonotype has more than one count but fewer than ten. The chain links TRBV15 to TRBJ1-5; weak D call: TRBD1 (6 bases). The germline V gene has CDR1 LNHNV and CDR2 YYDKDF (reference sequence). The V end was cut by 0 bases, the J end by 7 bases, with 16 bases between. The CDR3 has 16 residues. CDR3 protein: CATSRERLGAGQPQHF. The DNA for the CDR3 is TGTGCCACCAGCAGAGAACGTTTGGGGGCAGGGCAGCCCCAGCATTTT.

The chain recombines TRBV19 with TRBJ2-5; D gene uncertain. CDR1 and CDR2 (germline): LNHDA, SQIVND (reference sequence). Trimming cost V 0 bases and J 5 bases, with 7 bases left between them. The CDR3 loop spans 13 amino acids. The CDR3 sequence is CASSIDLRETQYF. As DNA, the CDR3 is TGTGCCAGTAGTATAGATCTGAGGGAGACCCAGTACTTC.

This clonotype was detected many times. V gene TRBV11-1 combines with J gene TRBJ2-3; D gene uncertain. Germline-derived CDR1 and CDR2 are SGHAT and FQDESV (reference sequence). The V gene lost 5 bases and the J gene lost 0 bases, with 9 bases spanning the gap. The length of the CDR3 is 14 residues. CDR3 DNA sequence: TGTGCCAGCAGCCTTACAGCTAGCACAGATACGCAGTATTTT. As protein: CASSLTASTDTQYF.

This clonotype was seen repeatedly, ten times or more. The chain is built from TRBV12-3 or TRBV12-4 and TRBJ2-3; no clear D gene. Trimming stripped 7 bases from V and 4 bases from J, with 9 bases between. The CDR3 is made up of 12 amino acids. In DNA, the CDR3 is TGTGCCAGCACTTCTCGCTCAGATACGCAGTATTTT. Translation: CASTSRSDTQYF.

In this sample, this clonotype turned up a few times. The chain couples TRBV19 to TRBJ2-2; 9 nucleotides align to TRBD1. The germline V gene has CDR1 LNHDA and CDR2 SQIVND (reference sequence). V dropped 4 bases and J dropped 0; count of bases not matched to a gene: 3. The CDR3 has 16 amino acids. DNA for the CDR3: TGTGCCAGTAGTAAGGGACAGGGTTCGAACACCGGGGAGCTGTTTTTT. It yields the protein CASSKGQGSNTGELFF.

The chain is built from TRBV6-1 and TRBJ2-7; 7 bases map to TRBD2. CDR3 length: 15 residues. The J segment lost 2 bases and the V segment lost 2 bases, leaving 6 bases of the junction unmatched. Per the germline V gene, CDR1 is MNHNS and CDR2 is SASEGT. In DNA, the CDR3 is TGTGCCAGCAGTGAACCCGGGAGGATCCCCTACGAGCAGTACTTC. Translation gives CASSEPGRIPYEQYF.

This clonotype was seen many times. The chain uses TRBV6-1 and TRBJ2-1, with 13 bases lining up with TRBD2. Germline V gene sequence: CDR1 MNHNS, CDR2 SASEGT. V lost 5 bases, J lost 1 base, and 5 bases stayed unmatched. This CDR3 has 17 amino acids. CDR3 DNA sequence: TGTGCCAGCAGTCCCGTGGGACTAGCGGGATCCTACAATGAGCAGTTCTTC. Amino acids: CASSPVGLAGSYNEQFF.

Ten or more counts support this clonotype. The J gene is TRBJ2-7, the V gene TRBV29-1; maybe TRBD1 (6 bases). Between the trimmed V and J ends, which lost 4 bases and 4 bases, there was a span of 17 bases. Germline CDR1 reads SQVTM; CDR2 reads ANQGSEA. CDR3 length: 14 amino acids. CDR3 nucleotide sequence: TGCAGCGTTGTGGGCAGGGGTAGTGGGTACGAGCAGTACTTC. It is translated as CSVVGRGSGYEQYF.

In this sample, this clonotype turned up a few times. This sequence joins TRBV5-1 and TRBJ2-5, with 12 positions matching TRBD2. J was trimmed by 1 base and V by 4 bases; bases with no gene match: 2. Germline CDR1 reads SGHRS; CDR2 reads YFSETQ. CDR3 length: 15 residues. The CDR3 reads CASSGGLAGQETQYF. CDR3 in DNA: TGCGCCAGCAGCGGGGGACTAGCGGGCCAAGAGACCCAGTACTTC.

The V and J genes are TRBV30 and TRBJ1-6; TRBD1 agrees at 7 bases. J gave up 10 bases and V 5 bases, and 5 bases lay outside the gene matches. The CDR3 contains 12 residues. Germline V lookup: CDR1 GTSNPN, CDR2 SVGIG (reference sequence). The CDR3 reads CAWGTERSPLHF. CDR3 bases: TGTGCCTGGGGGACAGAGCGATCACCCCTCCACTTT.

Ten or more counts support this clonotype. J is TRBJ2-3 and V is TRBV28; maybe TRBD1 (6 bases). CDR1 is MDHEN and CDR2 is SYDVKM in the germline V gene. The CDR3 contains 15 residues. V was shortened by 3 bases and J by 1 base, with 11 bases between the two germline ends. CDR3 in amino acids: CASSLRGLGTDTQYF. The CDR3 DNA is TGTGCCAGCAGTTTGAGGGGGTTAGGCACAGATACGCAGTATTTT.

V and J are TRBV5-1 and TRBJ2-5; 8 bases are a match to TRBD1. V gave up 1 base and J gave up 5 bases; unmatched junction bases: 7. This CDR3 contains 15 residues. From germline, CDR1 is SGHRS and CDR2 YFSETQ. The CDR3, as DNA: TGCGCCAGCAGCTTGAGGGCAGGGGGCCATGAGACCCAGTACTTC. Its protein is CASSLRAGGHETQYF.

This clonotype was detected many times. The chain recombines TRBV3-1 with TRBJ2-7, with TRBD2 matching over 10 bases. From germline, CDR1 is LGHDT and CDR2 YNNKEL (reference sequence). The CDR3 consists of 16 residues. V gave up 1 base and J gave up 6 bases; unmatched junction bases: 9. This CDR3 is CASSQGSGTSVGEQYF. The CDR3 nucleotides read TGTGCCAGCAGCCAAGGCTCCGGGACTAGCGTTGGCGAGCAGTACTTC.

The CDR3 spells CASSLISDTQYF. CDR3 nucleotide sequence: TGTGCCAGCAGTTTAATTAGTGATACGCAGTATTTT. The chain is built from TRBV28 and TRBJ2-3; unclear D gene. Germline V gene data show CDR1 as MDHEN and CDR2 as SYDVKM. V was shortened by 2 bases and J by 6 bases, with 6 bases between the two germline ends. The CDR3 runs 12 residues.

The V and J genes are TRBV13 and TRBJ2-7; TRBD2 matches at 8 bases. CDR1 and CDR2 (germline): PRHDT, FYEKMQ (reference sequence). CDR3 length: 16 residues. Trimming took 2 bases from V and 1 from J; bases not matched to a gene: 7. CDR3 sequence: CASSLSGSETSYEQYF. The CDR3 DNA follows: TGTGCCAGCAGCTTAAGCGGGAGCGAAACTTCCTACGAGCAGTACTTC.